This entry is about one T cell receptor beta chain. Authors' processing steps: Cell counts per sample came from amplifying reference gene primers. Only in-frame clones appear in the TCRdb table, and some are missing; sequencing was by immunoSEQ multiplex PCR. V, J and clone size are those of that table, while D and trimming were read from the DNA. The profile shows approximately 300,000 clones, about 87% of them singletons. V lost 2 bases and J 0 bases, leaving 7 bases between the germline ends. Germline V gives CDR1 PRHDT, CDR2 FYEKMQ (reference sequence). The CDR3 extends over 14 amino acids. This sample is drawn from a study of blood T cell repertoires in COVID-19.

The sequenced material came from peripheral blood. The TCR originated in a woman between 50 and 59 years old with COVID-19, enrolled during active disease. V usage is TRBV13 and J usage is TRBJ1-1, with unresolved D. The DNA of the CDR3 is TGTGCCAGCAGCTTATGGCAGGTGAACACTGAAGCTTTCTTT. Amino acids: CASSLWQVNTEAFF.